The 3 T cell receptor beta chains presented below share a single source sample, sequenced in a study of beta chain features in type 1 diabetes. Every isolated RNA sample was fully reverse transcribed, so sequencing captured expressed TCRB transcripts. The data were produced by immunoSEQ multiplex PCR, yet TCRdb's version contains in-frame clones alone and is incomplete. The sample carries approximately 470,000 clones, over 25% recorded once. The sequencing sample was made of naive CD4+ T cells from blood. The receptors were gathered from a young man in good health.

This chain connects TRBV5-1 to TRBJ1-2, with D possibly matching TRBD1 (5 bases). Germline V gene sequence: CDR1 SGHRS, CDR2 YFSETQ. The CDR3 is made up of 14 amino acids. V lost 0 bases to trimming and J lost 2 bases, with 8 bases between them. CDR3: CASSLGGPNYGYTF. CDR3 DNA sequence: TGCGCCAGCAGCTTGGGGGGACCGAACTATGGCTACACCTTC. Drawing the rest from reference TRBV5-1 and TRBJ1-2, the complete variable domain is KAGVTQTPRYLIKTRGQQVTLSCSPISGHRSVSWYQQTPGQGLQFLFEYFSETQRNKGNFPGRFSGRQFSNSRSEMNVSTLELGDSALYLCASSLGGPNYGYTFGSGTRLTVV.

The V call is TRBV20-1, the J call TRBJ2-7; D remains unclear. The V and J ends lost 6 bases and 5 bases respectively, with 11 bases between them. The length of the CDR3 is 11 residues. Germline loops: CDR1 DFQATT, CDR2 SNEGSKA (reference sequence). This chain's CDR3 is CSAPIRNEQYF. CDR3 sequence (DNA): TGCAGTGCCCCTATTCGGAACGAGCAGTACTTC.

This clone was picked up a small number of times. The rearrangement uses TRBV2 and TRBJ2-5; D remains unclear. This CDR3 spans 12 amino acids. The V end lost 9 bases, the J end lost 0 bases, and 8 bases lay between the germline ends. CDR1 is SNHLY, CDR2 FYNNEI, per germline. CDR3 DNA sequence: TGTGCCAGTGACCAGAACCAAGAGACCCAGTACTTC. It codes for CASDQNQETQYF.